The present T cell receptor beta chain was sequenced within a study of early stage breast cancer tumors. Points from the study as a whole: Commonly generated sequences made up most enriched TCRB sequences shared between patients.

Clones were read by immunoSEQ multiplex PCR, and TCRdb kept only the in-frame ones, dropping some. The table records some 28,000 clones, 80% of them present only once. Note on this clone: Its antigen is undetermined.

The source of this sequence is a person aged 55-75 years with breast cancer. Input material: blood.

The chain's CDR3 is CASSVDINQPQHF. As DNA, the CDR3 is TGTGCCAGCAGCGTAGATATCAATCAGCCCCAGCATTTT. V is TRBV9 and J is TRBJ1-5; no firm D call. V lost 0 bases and J lost 3, with 4 bases in between. Germline CDR1 reads SGDLS; CDR2 reads YYNGEE. There are 13 residues in the CDR3.